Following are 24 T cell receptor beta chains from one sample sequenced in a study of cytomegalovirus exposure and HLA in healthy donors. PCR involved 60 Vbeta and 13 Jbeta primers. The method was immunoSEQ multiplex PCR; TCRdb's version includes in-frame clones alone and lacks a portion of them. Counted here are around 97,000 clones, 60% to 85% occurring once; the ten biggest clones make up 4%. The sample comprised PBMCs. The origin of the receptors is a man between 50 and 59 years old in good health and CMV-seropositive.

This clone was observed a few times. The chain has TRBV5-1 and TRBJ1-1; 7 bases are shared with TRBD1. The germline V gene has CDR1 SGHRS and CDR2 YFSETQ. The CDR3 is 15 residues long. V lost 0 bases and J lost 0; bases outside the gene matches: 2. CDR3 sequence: CASSLGDSLNTEAFF. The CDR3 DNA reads TGCGCCAGCAGCTTGGGGGACAGTTTGAACACTGAAGCTTTCTTT.

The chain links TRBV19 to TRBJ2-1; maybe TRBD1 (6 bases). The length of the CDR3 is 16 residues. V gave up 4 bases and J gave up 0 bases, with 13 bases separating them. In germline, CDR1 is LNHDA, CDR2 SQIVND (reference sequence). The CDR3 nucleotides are TGTGCCAGTAGTACCGGACAGTCAAGCTCCTACAATGAGCAGTTCTTC. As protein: CASSTGQSSSYNEQFF.

The CDR3 spells CATTHRGRVGEKLFF. In DNA form, the CDR3 reads TGTGCCACCACGCACAGGGGGCGAGTTGGAGAAAAACTGTTTTTT. V is TRBV27 and J is TRBJ1-4; 9 bases agree with TRBD1. V lost 10 bases to trimming and J lost 8 bases; unmatched junction nucleotides: 14. The CDR3 runs to 15 residues. Per germline, CDR1 MNHEY and CDR2 SMNVEV (reference sequence).

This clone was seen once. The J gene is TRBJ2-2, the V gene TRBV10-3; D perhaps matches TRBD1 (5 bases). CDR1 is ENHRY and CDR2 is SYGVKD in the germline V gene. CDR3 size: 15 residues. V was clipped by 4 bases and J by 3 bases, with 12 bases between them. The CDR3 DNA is TGTGCCATCAGTGGGACACGGTATGACACCGGGGAGCTGTTTTTT. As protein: CAISGTRYDTGELFF.

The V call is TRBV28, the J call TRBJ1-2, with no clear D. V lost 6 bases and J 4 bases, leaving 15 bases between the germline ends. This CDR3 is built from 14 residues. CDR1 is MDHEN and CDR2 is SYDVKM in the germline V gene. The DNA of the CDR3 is TGTGCCAGCAGACGGAGTGACGCCCCCTATGGCTACACCTTC. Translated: CASRRSDAPYGYTF.

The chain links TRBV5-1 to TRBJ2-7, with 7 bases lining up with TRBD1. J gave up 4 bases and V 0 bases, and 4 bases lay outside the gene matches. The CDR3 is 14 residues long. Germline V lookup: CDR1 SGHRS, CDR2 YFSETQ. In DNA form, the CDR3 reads TGCGCCAGCAGCTTGGGACAGGGTGGTTACGAGCAGTACTTC. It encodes CASSLGQGGYEQYF.

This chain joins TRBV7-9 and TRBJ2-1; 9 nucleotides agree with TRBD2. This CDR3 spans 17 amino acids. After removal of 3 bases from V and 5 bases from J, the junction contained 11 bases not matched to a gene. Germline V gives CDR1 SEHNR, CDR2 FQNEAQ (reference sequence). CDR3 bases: TGTGCCAGCAGCTTCCCGCGGAGTCTAGCGGGGAACAATGAGCAGTTCTTC. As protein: CASSFPRSLAGNNEQFF.

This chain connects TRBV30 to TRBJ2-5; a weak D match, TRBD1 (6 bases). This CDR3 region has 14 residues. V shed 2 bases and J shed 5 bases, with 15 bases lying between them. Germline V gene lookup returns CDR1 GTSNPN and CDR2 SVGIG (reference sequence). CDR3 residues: CAWSREGGRETQYF. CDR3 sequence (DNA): TGTGCCTGGAGTAGGGAAGGGGGACGGGAGACCCAGTACTTC. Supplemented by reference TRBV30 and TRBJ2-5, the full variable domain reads SQTIHQWPATLVQPVGSPLSLECTVEGTSNPNLYWYRQAAGRGLQLLFYSVGIGQISSEVPQNLSASRPQDRQFILSSKKLLLSDSGFYLCAWSREGGRETQYFGPGTRLLVL.

CDR3 region: CASSLTGSPSSYEQYF. In DNA form, the CDR3 reads TGTGCCAGCAGCTTAACAGGGTCCCCCAGCTCCTACGAGCAGTACTTC. The chain couples TRBV7-2 to TRBJ2-7, with a possible D match to TRBD1 (6 bases). The CDR3 covers 16 residues. The V end lost 2 bases, the J end lost 0 bases, and 14 bases lay between the germline ends. Per germline, CDR1 SGHTA and CDR2 FQGNSA.

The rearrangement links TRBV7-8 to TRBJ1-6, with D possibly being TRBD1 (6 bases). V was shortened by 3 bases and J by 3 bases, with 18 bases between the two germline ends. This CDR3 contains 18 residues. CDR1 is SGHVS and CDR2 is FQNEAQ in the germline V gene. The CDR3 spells CASSFRPGALGYNSPLHF. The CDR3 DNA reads TGTGCCAGCAGCTTCCGCCCAGGGGCCCTTGGCTATAATTCACCCCTCCACTTT.

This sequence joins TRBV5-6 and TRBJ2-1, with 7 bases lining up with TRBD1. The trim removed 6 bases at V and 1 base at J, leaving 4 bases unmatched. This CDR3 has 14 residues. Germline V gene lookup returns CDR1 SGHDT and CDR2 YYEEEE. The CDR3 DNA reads TGTGCCAGCACGAACAGGGGTTCCTACAATGAGCAGTTCTTC. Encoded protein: CASTNRGSYNEQFF.

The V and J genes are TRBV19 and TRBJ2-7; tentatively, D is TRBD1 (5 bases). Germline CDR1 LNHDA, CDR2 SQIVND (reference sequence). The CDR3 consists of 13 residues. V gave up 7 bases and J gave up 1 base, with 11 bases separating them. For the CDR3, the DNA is TGTGCCAGTACTCTCAGGGAATCCTACGAGCAGTACTTC. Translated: CASTLRESYEQYF.

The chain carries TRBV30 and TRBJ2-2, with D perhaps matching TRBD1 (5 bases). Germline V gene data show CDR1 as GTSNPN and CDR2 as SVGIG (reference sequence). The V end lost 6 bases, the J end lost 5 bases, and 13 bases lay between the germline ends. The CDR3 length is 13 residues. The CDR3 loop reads CACTQGRTGELFF. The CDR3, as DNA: TGTGCCTGCACCCAGGGTCGGACCGGGGAGCTGTTTTTT.

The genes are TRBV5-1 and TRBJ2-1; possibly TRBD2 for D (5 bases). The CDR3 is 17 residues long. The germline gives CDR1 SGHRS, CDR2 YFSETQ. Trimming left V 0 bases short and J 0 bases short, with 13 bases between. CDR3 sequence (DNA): TGCGCCAGCAGCTTGGGGCTCCCGGGGAGCTCCTACAATGAGCAGTTCTTC. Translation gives CASSLGLPGSSYNEQFF.

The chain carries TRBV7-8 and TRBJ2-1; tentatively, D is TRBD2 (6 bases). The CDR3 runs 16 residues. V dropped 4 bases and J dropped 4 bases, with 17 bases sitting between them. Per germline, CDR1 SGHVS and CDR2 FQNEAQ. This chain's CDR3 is CASSSDPGLKYNEQFF. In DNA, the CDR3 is TGTGCCAGCAGCTCAGACCCGGGACTTAAGTACAATGAGCAGTTCTTC.

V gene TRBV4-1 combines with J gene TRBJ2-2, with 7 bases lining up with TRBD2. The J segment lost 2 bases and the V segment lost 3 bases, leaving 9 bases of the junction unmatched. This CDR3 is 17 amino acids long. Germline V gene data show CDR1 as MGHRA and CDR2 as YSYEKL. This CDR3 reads CASSQVSGLRNTGELFF. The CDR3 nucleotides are TGCGCCAGCAGCCAGGTTTCGGGACTACGCAACACCGGGGAGCTGTTTTTT.

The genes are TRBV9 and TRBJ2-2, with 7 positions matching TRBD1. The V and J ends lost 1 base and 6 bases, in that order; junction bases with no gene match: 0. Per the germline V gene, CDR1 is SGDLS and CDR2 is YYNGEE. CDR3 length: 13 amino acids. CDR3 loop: CASSVQGAGELFF. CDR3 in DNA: TGTGCCAGCAGCGTACAGGGGGCCGGGGAGCTGTTTTTT. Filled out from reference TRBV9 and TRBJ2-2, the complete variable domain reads DSGVTQTPKHLITATGQRVTLRCSPRSGDLSVYWYQQSLDQGLQFLIQYYNGEERAKGNILERFSAQQFPDLHSELNLSSLELGDSALYFCASSVQGAGELFFGEGSRLTVL.

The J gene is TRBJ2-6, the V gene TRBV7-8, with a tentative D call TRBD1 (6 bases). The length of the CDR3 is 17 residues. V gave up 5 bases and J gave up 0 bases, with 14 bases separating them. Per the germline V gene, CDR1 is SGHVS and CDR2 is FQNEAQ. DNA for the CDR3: TGTGCCAGCAGCCCATGGGGACACGGCTCTGGGGCCAACGTCCTGACTTTC. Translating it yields CASSPWGHGSGANVLTF.

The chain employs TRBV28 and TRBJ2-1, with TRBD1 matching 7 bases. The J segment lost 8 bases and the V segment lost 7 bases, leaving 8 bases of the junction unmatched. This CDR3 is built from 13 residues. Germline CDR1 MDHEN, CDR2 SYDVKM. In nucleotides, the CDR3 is TGTGCCAGCACCTGGGGGACAGACGATGAGCAGTTCTTC. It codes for CASTWGTDDEQFF.

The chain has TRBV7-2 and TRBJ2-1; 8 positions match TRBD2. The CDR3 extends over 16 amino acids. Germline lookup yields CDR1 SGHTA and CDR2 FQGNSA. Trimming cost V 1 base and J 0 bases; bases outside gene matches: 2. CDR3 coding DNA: TGTGCCAGCAGCTTAGTGGCGGGAGGCTCCTACAATGAGCAGTTCTTC. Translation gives CASSLVAGGSYNEQFF.

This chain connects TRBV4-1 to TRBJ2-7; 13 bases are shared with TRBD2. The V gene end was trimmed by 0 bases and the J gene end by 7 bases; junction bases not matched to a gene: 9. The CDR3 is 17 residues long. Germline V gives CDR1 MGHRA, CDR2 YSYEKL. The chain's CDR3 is CASSQDSTSGRILEQYF. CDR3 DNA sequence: TGCGCCAGCAGCCAAGATTCGACTAGCGGGAGGATCTTAGAGCAGTACTTC.

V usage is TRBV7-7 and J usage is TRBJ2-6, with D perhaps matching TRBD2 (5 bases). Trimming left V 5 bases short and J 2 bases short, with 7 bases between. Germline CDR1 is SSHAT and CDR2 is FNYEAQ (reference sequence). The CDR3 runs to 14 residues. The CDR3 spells CASSPGTGANVLTF. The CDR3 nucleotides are TGTGCCAGCAGCCCCGGGACTGGGGCCAACGTCCTGACTTTC.

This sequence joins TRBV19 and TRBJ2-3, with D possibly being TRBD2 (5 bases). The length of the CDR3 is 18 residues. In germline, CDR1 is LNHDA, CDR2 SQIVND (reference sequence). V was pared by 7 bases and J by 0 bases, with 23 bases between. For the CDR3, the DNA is TGTGCCAGTACCCCGGACGGGATAGTACCTCTGAGCACAGATACGCAGTATTTT. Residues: CASTPDGIVPLSTDTQYF.

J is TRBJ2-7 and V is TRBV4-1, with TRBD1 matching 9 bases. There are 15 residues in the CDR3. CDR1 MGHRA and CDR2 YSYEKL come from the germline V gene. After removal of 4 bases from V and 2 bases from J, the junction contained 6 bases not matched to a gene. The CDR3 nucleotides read TGCGCCAGCAGCCTAGGGACAGGGCTTACCTACGAGCAGTACTTC. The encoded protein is CASSLGTGLTYEQYF.